A selection of T cell receptor beta chains follows, all from one sample in a study of response to subunit inactivated influenza vaccine. Using its own MiXCR run on the RT-PCR reads, TCRdb lists one record per CDR3 protein. The top ten clones hold approximately 11% of a sample with 500,000 to 600,000 distinct CDR3 sequences, around 11% of them seen once. In addition, the sample was reused for a study of T cells expressing NK-cell markers.

Here the sequenced sample was PBMCs from blood, taken on the day of vaccination. The source is a man aged 50-60 years who received an inactivated influenza vaccine. Both conserved end residues are part of each CDR3. D genes are given only for firm matches. The size entry is marked missing in some rows and otherwise reads once, few, many or a size class.

d_call,j_call,clone_size,v_call,cdr3_aa,cdr3_nt
.,TRBJ2-1,.,TRBV28,CASRPGTLGNEQFF,TGTGCCAGCAGACCGGGAACCTTAGGAAATGAGCAGTTCTTC
.,TRBJ2-5,.,TRBV11-2,CASSLVGAGQTGGGETQYF,TGTGCCAGCAGCTTAGTTGGCGCTGGCCAAACAGGGGGGGGAGAGACCCAGTACTTC
TRBD2,TRBJ2-3,few,TRBV18,CASSLGPSGGWTQYF,TGTGCCAGCTCGCTCGGGCCTAGCGGGGGTTGGACGCAGTATTTT
.,TRBJ2-7,many,TRBV29-1,CSVEDQVQYF,TGCAGCGTTGAAGATCAGGTTCAGTACTTC
.,TRBJ2-7,many,TRBV5-1,CASSTDGYEQYF,TGCGCCAGCAGTACTGACGGGTACGAGCAGTACTTC
TRBD2,TRBJ2-1,.,TRBV24-1,CATSDPSLAGGDNEQFF,TGTGCCACCAGTGACCCTTCTCTAGCGGGAGGTGATAATGAGCAGTTCTTC
.,TRBJ2-1,.,TRBV11-2,CASSFGGTARDEQFF,TGTGCCAGCAGCTTTGGCGGGACCGCGCGAGATGAGCAGTTCTTC
.,TRBJ2-5,many,TRBV6-5,CASSYGRLGQTQYF,TGTGCCAGCAGTTACGGCCGGTTGGGTCAGACCCAGTACTTC
TRBD1,TRBJ2-5,few,TRBV12-3/TRBV12-4,CASSPETGLQETQYF,TGTGCCAGCAGTCCCGAGACAGGGTTACAAGAGACCCAGTACTTC
TRBD1,TRBJ2-7,.,TRBV12-3/TRBV12-4,CASSSGQGAGYEQYF,TGTGCTAGCAGCTCTGGACAGGGGGCAGGGTACGAGCAGTACTTC